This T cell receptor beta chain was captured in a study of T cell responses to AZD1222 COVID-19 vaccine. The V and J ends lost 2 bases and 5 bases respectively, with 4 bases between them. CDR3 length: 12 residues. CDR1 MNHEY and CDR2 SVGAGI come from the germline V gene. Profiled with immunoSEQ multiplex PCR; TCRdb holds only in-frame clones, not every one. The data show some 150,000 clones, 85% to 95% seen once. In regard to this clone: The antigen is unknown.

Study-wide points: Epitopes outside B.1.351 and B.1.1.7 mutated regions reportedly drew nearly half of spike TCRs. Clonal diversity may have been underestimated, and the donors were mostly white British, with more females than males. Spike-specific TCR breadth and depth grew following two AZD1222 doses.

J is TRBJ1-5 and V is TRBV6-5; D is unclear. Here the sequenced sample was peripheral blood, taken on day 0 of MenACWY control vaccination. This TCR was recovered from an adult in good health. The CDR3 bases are TGTGCCAGCAGTTACGAAGATCAGCCCCAGCATTTT. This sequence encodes CASSYEDQPQHF.